The T cell receptor (beta chain) under discussion was sequenced for a study of cytomegalovirus exposure and HLA in healthy donors (dated by TCRdb to the late 2010s). Describing the broader study: According to an earlier analysis of 550 to 700 of the donors, about 179 million T cells yielded approximately 120 million unique TCR beta sequences and about 300 Gb of sequence data. An early release that covered 500 to 800 HLA-typed donors contained around 330 gigabases of sequencing data and about 84 million unique TCR sequences. Of the approximately 400 genotyped donors, around 81% fell in the genetic ancestry cluster associated with self-reported Caucasian donors. The study aimed to test whether cataloging public T cell receptors could reveal signatures of past pathogen exposure. Using immunosequencing, the study profiled T cell repertoires from about 620 subjects and related those repertoires to cytomegalovirus serostatus. In addition to the first cohort of 666 subjects, a separate validation cohort of 120 different subjects was used. High-throughput TCR immunosequencing, statistical association of individual TCRs with disease status, and machine learning were combined to predict cytomegalovirus infection status. In a later analysis, previously published TCR beta repertoires from hundreds of donors were re-analyzed and high-resolution HLA genotyping was added so that TCR occurrence patterns could be studied. Rather than drawing on any new phenotypic data, the later analysis identified candidate immune exposures from TCR beta sequences and the way those sequences occurred across donors. An earlier analysis of several hundred of the donors applied high-throughput TCR beta sequencing to assess whether each TCR beta V gene segment acted as functional or pseudogenic. Donor age, sex, ethnicity and CMV serostatus were collected together with the repertoire data. A later genetic analysis used genome-wide SNP genotypes for about 65% of the roughly 670 donors, treating that subset as a discovery cohort. Every repertoire in the discovery cohort had been generated on one and the same sequencing platform. Class I and class II HLA loci were covered by the typing at four-digit resolution. The number of typed donors differed by locus: about 629-630 for A, B, C, DRB1 and DQB1; some 540 for DQA1; approximately 600 for DPA1; and around 450 for DPB1. A handful of DR-DQ haplotypes were handled as single units for association and clustering because linkage in the cohort was strong. On average, roughly 200,000 unique TCR beta nucleotide sequences were sequenced per donor among 398 genotyped donors of the cohort, with roughly 18% of those sequences being non-productive. Findings and caveats that apply to the study as a whole: In a later genetic analysis, fewer N-insertions in productive TCRs were reported among donors in an Asian-associated ancestry cluster than the roughly 670-donor mean. Because HLA typing was missing for some donors at each locus, association tests included only the typed subset. At a false discovery rate of 0.05, a later analysis linked around 15,000 TCR beta sequences to specific HLA alleles. Some IMGT-functional V segments, including TRBV6-2 and TRBV6-3, could not be told apart with the 87-base-pair reads, so those segments were excluded. Most TCR sequences were seen in very few donors, while some public TCRs were found in many individuals. Three of the identified cytomegalovirus-associated TCR beta chains were confirmed in vitro to be specific for cytomegalovirus antigens. Broadly in line with IMGT annotations, most TCR beta V segments showed up in productive rearrangements about 87% or about 30% of the time in an earlier analysis of under 700 of the donors. This cohort had only TCR beta chains sequenced, and the lack of alpha or paired-chain data limited which features could be detected. According to a later analysis, most CMV-associated TCR beta chains appeared to be HLA-restricted, and the HLA associations seemed to be driven largely by CMV exposure. A later analysis found that HLA-associated TCR beta chains were more clonally expanded and had lower generation probabilities than equally common non-associated chains. Immune exposure information for the cohort was limited to CMV serostatus. A further reported finding was that TCR beta sequences accurately predicted the HLA-A and HLA-B alleles for most subjects in the first cohort. When HLA alleles, especially DR and DQ, strongly co-occurred, TCR associations were difficult to assign to individual alleles. Correlated functional status among segregating V segments might reflect linkage disequilibrium, but an unknown experimental factor could not be ruled out. In a later analysis, TCR association rates were found to vary across HLA loci, with the most associated TCRs seen for DRB1 alleles and the fewest for HLA-C alleles. It was suggested by the authors that the approach could potentially be generalized to other disease states and immunological phenotypes. Roughly 17 rarely observed V segments, including chromosome 9 orphons, were excluded from the earlier analysis of 550 to 700 of the donors because counts were too low. Several of the top co-occurrence clusters appeared to be linked to parvovirus B19, influenza, CMV and Epstein-Barr virus, according to a later analysis. V-gene and J-gene trimming of TCR beta chains was associated with a missense DCLRE1C variant in a later genetic analysis, and the association was replicated in an independent cohort. The study gave a list of 150 to 200 TCR beta chains associated with cytomegalovirus. Cytomegalovirus status was reported to be diagnosed by the classifier with high specificity and sensitivity in both the original and validation cohorts. The sequencing pipeline was judged likely to have produced a cluster of highly shared sequence variants as a technical artifact. The presence/absence analyses assumed that sequencing depth was roughly uniform across donors, and that assumption may not be true.

In total, just over 650 healthy bone marrow donors made up the cohort. Cohort members were all nominally healthy when sampled, although unrecorded immune exposures were likely present. The donor was CMV seronegative and belonged to the group of 320 or so seronegative cohort members. Every donor gave a peripheral blood sample, and the peripheral blood mononuclear cells from that sample were used for TCR beta sequencing. Genomic DNA was extracted from the blood cell samples with the Qiagen DNeasy Blood Extraction Kit. A note on this clone: Its antigen is currently not known. No base quality values were provided; no much bigger clone lies one nucleotide off.

The CDR3 numbers 16 residues from cysteine through phenylalanine. The retained sequence is limited to the CDR3, 48 bases, with the frame set at the first base. Trimming at the junction amounts to 1 base on V and 1 base on J, and the germline ends lie 11 bases apart. For CDR1 and CDR2, the germline V gene lists SGHTA and FQGNSA. To prepare the library, the immunoSEQ multiplex PCR assay was applied. For the multiplex PCR, a mixture combining 60 forward primers for TCR Vbeta segments and 13 reverse primers for TCR Jbeta segments was used. The CDR3 region of rearranged TCR beta genes was amplified from genomic DNA with a multiplex PCR assay. The amplified TCR beta libraries were sequenced on the Illumina HiSeq System as 87-base-pair reads. The authors' pipeline ran thus. A later analysis tallied 75 million to 85 million unique TCR beta chains across the 660 or so repertoires, and around 10 million of those chains were shared by two or more donors. Raw reads were error-corrected and collapsed into unique sequences with a nearest-neighbor algorithm that merged closely related sequences to remove PCR and sequencing errors. To assign V, D and J gene segments, CDR3 sequences were aligned to IMGT reference sequences. For a sequence to be retained, a match of at least six nucleotides was required to both a V gene segment and a J gene segment. Rearrangements were classified as productive when the CDR3 lacked stop codons and remained in frame with V and J, and all other rearrangements were classified as non-productive. Following IMGT convention, CDR3 was defined as the stretch from the second conserved V-encoded cysteine to the conserved J-encoded phenylalanine. The earlier analysis of some 550 of the donors excluded any sequence lacking an unambiguous match to a single V gene segment. An earlier analysis of almost 600 of the donors classified V segments as functional when productive rearrangements were above 56.7% and as segregating when the standard deviation between donors was above 5%. A statistical classification framework was built to diagnose cytomegalovirus status from the catalog of TCR beta chain sequences. In a later analysis, TCR nucleotide sequences were compared against IMGT/GENE-DB human TR gene sequences so that V and J genes could be assigned. Using the TCRdist pipeline, a later analysis assigned CDR3 sequences along with most-parsimonious VDJ recombination scenarios. In a later analysis, each TCR beta chain was defined by its CDR3 amino acid sequence together with its V-gene family, and reads lacking a unique V-gene family were excluded. To address suspected cross-contamination and a sequencing artifact, a later analysis removed over 500 highly shared, low-generation-probability nucleotide sequences. In a later analysis, a clonal expansion index was calculated for each public chain from normalized within-repertoire ranks of inferred template counts. In a later analysis, generation probabilities were computed with a VDJ recombination model fitted to out-of-frame rearrangements, and the resulting probabilities were checked against IGoR. A later analysis scored TCR-TCR, TCR-HLA and TCR-CMV co-occurrence with hypergeometric tests, applying a repertoire-size bias correction to TCR pairs. In a later analysis, false discovery rates were estimated by permuting HLA or CMV assignments 20 times. In a later analysis, co-occurring TCRs were grouped using DBSCAN, with TCRdist sequence similarity added in when clustering inside HLA-allele-positive subsets. Repertoires with fewer than 30,000 or more than 120,000 public chains were left out of co-occurrence clustering, as were about 5 repertoires with anomalous nucleotide sharing. The table comes from immuneACCESS by way of TCRdb, which keeps in-frame sequences with V and J called. Part of the clones is missing from these tables; in studies checked, under half for an unresolved V gene and the rest for unknown reasons. That table is the source of V, J and clone size, and D and trimming were worked out from the DNA. For this sample the table gives roughly 180,000 clones, of which roughly 85% were detected only once. Of the sample, roughly 1.3% falls within the top ten clones.

The sample comprised PBMCs. This clonotype originated in a young man in good health and CMV-seronegative. The sequence links TRBV7-2 to TRBJ1-5; TRBD1 might be the D gene, on 6 matching bases. This receptor has the CDR3 CASSLEGGASNQPQHF. At the DNA level, the sequence is TGTGCCAGCAGCTTAGAAGGGGGAGCCAGCAATCAGCCCCAGCATTTT. This CDR3, with the reference TRBV7-2 and TRBJ1-5 proteins standing in past its ends, gives the full variable domain GAGVSQSPSNKVTEKGKDVELRCDPISGHTALYWYRQSLGQGLEFLIYFQGNSAPDKSGLPSDRFSAERTGGSVSTLTIQRTQQEDSAVYLCASSLEGGASNQPQHFGDGTRLSIL.